This T cell receptor beta chain originates from a study of blood T cell repertoires in COVID-19. Study background: The study drew acute and convalescent COVID-19 samples from the United States, Italy and Spain. Nucleic acid was either cDNA or gDNA, and it came from T cells, B-cell-depleted T cells, or PBMCs.

This clone was found once. Germline assignment: CDR1 KGHSH and CDR2 LQKENI. Trimming left V 2 bases short and J 8 bases short, with 13 bases between. CDR3 size: 15 residues. Under the authors' procedure: Reference gene primer amplification gave nucleated cell count estimates. Here immunoSEQ multiplex PCR was the method, and the copy in TCRdb shows in-frame clones only, minus some. V, J and clone size are those of that table, while D and trimming were read from the DNA. This sample has 300,000 to 400,000 clones, with roughly 90% found just once. The rearrangement uses TRBV18 and TRBJ1-6; D remains ambiguous. Sequencing was done on a sample of peripheral blood. The clonotype originates from a woman aged 45-60 years with active or convalescent COVID-19. CDR3 DNA sequence: TGTGCCAGCTCACCAACCGGTAACCTAGATTCACCCCTCCACTTT. Amino acids: CASSPTGNLDSPLHF.